Listed below are T cell receptor beta chains from one sample, sequenced in a study of radiation and T cells in renal cell carcinoma. TCRdb keeps only in-frame clones here, not all; method: immunoSEQ multiplex PCR. The table lists about 95,000 clones, approximately 86% of them singletons. Sample: blood, taken from a patient whose treatment included radiotherapy and nephrectomy. The receptors here all came from a man in his fifties or sixties with renal cell carcinoma. CDR3s include the opening cysteine and the closing phenylalanine or tryptophan. The D gene is left open where the match is weak. Rows may omit the clone size; those that give it use once, few, many or a size class.

v_gene: TRBV6-1; j_gene: TRBJ1-2; abundance: .; d_gene: .; CDR3nt: TGTGCCAGCAGCCCCTTCACAGGGACAAATGGCTACACCTTC; CDR3aa: CASSPFTGTNGYTF
v_gene: TRBV28; j_gene: TRBJ1-4; abundance: few; d_gene: .; CDR3nt: TGTGCCTCGGCAGCAGCAACTAATGAAAAACTGTTTTTT; CDR3aa: CASAAATNEKLFF
v_gene: TRBV9; j_gene: TRBJ2-1; abundance: .; d_gene: TRBD2; CDR3nt: TGTGCCAGCAGCGTAAACCCCCCTGGGGCGGGGGAGTACAATGAGCAGTTCTTC; CDR3aa: CASSVNPPGAGEYNEQFF
v_gene: TRBV19; j_gene: TRBJ1-1; abundance: .; d_gene: .; CDR3nt: TGTGCCAGTAGTATCGAGGCCACTGAAGCTTTCTTT; CDR3aa: CASSIEATEAFF
v_gene: TRBV20-1; j_gene: TRBJ1-2; abundance: .; d_gene: .; CDR3nt: TGCAGTGCTAGGGCCCGTAATGGCTACACCTTC; CDR3aa: CSARARNGYTF
v_gene: TRBV10-3; j_gene: TRBJ1-2; abundance: .; d_gene: .; CDR3nt: TGTGCCATCAGTGTGTTCGGGCGCGATGGCTACACCTTC; CDR3aa: CAISVFGRDGYTF
v_gene: TRBV28; j_gene: TRBJ2-2; abundance: .; d_gene: TRBD2; CDR3nt: TGTGCCAGCAGTTTCTTACAACCGGGACTAGCGACGAACACCGGGGAGCTGTTTTTT; CDR3aa: CASSFLQPGLATNTGELFF
v_gene: TRBV6-5; j_gene: TRBJ1-2; abundance: .; d_gene: .; CDR3nt: TGTGCCAGCAGTTACTCGTGGGGCTCCTTCTACACCTTC; CDR3aa: CASSYSWGSFYTF
v_gene: TRBV27; j_gene: TRBJ2-7; abundance: .; d_gene: TRBD1; CDR3nt: TGTGCCAGCAGTTTGAACAGGGGCGTCAACGAGCAGTACTTC; CDR3aa: CASSLNRGVNEQYF
v_gene: TRBV27; j_gene: TRBJ2-3; abundance: .; d_gene: .; CDR3nt: TGTGCCAGCAGTTTCCGGGGAGATACGCAGTATTTT; CDR3aa: CASSFRGDTQYF
v_gene: TRBV5-4; j_gene: TRBJ2-3; abundance: .; d_gene: .; CDR3nt: TGTGCCAGCAGCTTGCCGGGATCGAGTACAGATACGCAGTATTTT; CDR3aa: CASSLPGSSTDTQYF
v_gene: TRBV27; j_gene: TRBJ1-5; abundance: .; d_gene: .; CDR3nt: TGTGCCAGCAGTTTATCCGGGCGCAAGCCCCAGCATTTT; CDR3aa: CASSLSGRKPQHF
v_gene: TRBV5-1; j_gene: TRBJ2-3; abundance: .; d_gene: .; CDR3nt: TGCGCCAGCAGCGCGGGACTTCGTGGGTCAGATACGCAGTATTTT; CDR3aa: CASSAGLRGSDTQYF
v_gene: TRBV19; j_gene: TRBJ2-7; abundance: .; d_gene: .; CDR3nt: TGTGCCAGTAGTATCGGGGGTAACTACGAGCAGTACTTC; CDR3aa: CASSIGGNYEQYF
v_gene: TRBV6-1; j_gene: TRBJ2-7; abundance: .; d_gene: TRBD1; CDR3nt: TGTGCCACCAAATCCGGGGACAGGCCCTCCTACGAGCAGTACTTC; CDR3aa: CATKSGDRPSYEQYF
v_gene: TRBV11-2; j_gene: TRBJ2-1; abundance: .; d_gene: .; CDR3nt: TGTGCCAGCAGCTTGAGACTGGGGGGCTATTCATACAATGAGCAGTTCTTC; CDR3aa: CASSLRLGGYSYNEQFF
v_gene: TRBV6-5; j_gene: TRBJ1-5; abundance: .; d_gene: TRBD1; CDR3nt: TGTGCCAGTAGGGACGGGACAGGGGGGCAGCCCCAGCATTTT; CDR3aa: CASRDGTGGQPQHF
v_gene: TRBV5-4; j_gene: TRBJ1-4; abundance: .; d_gene: .; CDR3nt: TGTGCCAGCAGCTTCCAGGGAGAGGAAAAACTGTTTTTT; CDR3aa: CASSFQGEEKLFF
v_gene: TRBV9; j_gene: TRBJ1-1; abundance: .; d_gene: .; CDR3nt: TGTGCCAGCAGCGTGGTGGGGGCATCGGCTGAAGCTTTCTTT; CDR3aa: CASSVVGASAEAFF
v_gene: TRBV10-2; j_gene: TRBJ2-1; abundance: .; d_gene: .; CDR3nt: TGCGCCAGCAGGATCGACTCTTACAATGAGCAGTTCTTC; CDR3aa: CASRIDSYNEQFF
v_gene: TRBV27; j_gene: TRBJ1-5; abundance: .; d_gene: .; CDR3nt: TGTGCCAGCAGTTTCAAAAGTCAGCAGCCCCAGCATTTT; CDR3aa: CASSFKSQQPQHF
v_gene: TRBV2; j_gene: TRBJ2-2; abundance: .; d_gene: TRBD1; CDR3nt: TGTGCCAGCAGTGACTCGAACAGGGGATGGGAGCTGTTTTTT; CDR3aa: CASSDSNRGWELFF
v_gene: TRBV6-5; j_gene: TRBJ2-3; abundance: .; d_gene: TRBD2; CDR3nt: TGTGCCAGCAGTTACTCTGGCGGGAGGGTTCAAGATACGCAGTATTTT; CDR3aa: CASSYSGGRVQDTQYF
v_gene: TRBV4-2; j_gene: TRBJ1-3; abundance: .; d_gene: TRBD1; CDR3nt: TGTGCCAGCAGCCAAGATCCAGTCCCTCGACAGGGTGGAATTCATGGACCTAACACCATATATTTT; CDR3aa: CASSQDPVPRQGGIHGPNTIYF
v_gene: TRBV30; j_gene: TRBJ2-6; abundance: .; d_gene: .; CDR3nt: TGTGCCTGGAGTCTTTGGGTGGGGACCTCTGGGGCCAACGTCCTGACTTTC; CDR3aa: CAWSLWVGTSGANVLTF
v_gene: TRBV5-1; j_gene: TRBJ2-1; abundance: .; d_gene: TRBD2; CDR3nt: TGCGCCAGCAGCTTATCCCCGGGGGGGGGATACAATGAGCAGTTCTTC; CDR3aa: CASSLSPGGGYNEQFF
v_gene: TRBV28; j_gene: TRBJ2-7; abundance: once; d_gene: TRBD2; CDR3nt: TGTGCCAGCAGGGTGGCGGGAGCGGGATCGAGCGAGCAGTACTTC; CDR3aa: CASRVAGAGSSEQYF
v_gene: TRBV15; j_gene: TRBJ2-3; abundance: .; d_gene: .; CDR3nt: TGTGCCACCAGCAGAGGCCCTCTAAAACATTTT; CDR3aa: CATSRGPLKHF
v_gene: TRBV27; j_gene: TRBJ2-5; abundance: .; d_gene: .; CDR3nt: TGTGCCAGCAGTTTCGAGTACTCCCGCGAGACCCAGTACTTC; CDR3aa: CASSFEYSRETQYF
v_gene: TRBV6-1; j_gene: TRBJ2-7; abundance: .; d_gene: .; CDR3nt: TGTGCCAGCAGTGGTGGGATTTCCGTCTCCTACGAGCAGTACTTC; CDR3aa: CASSGGISVSYEQYF
v_gene: TRBV19; j_gene: TRBJ1-5; abundance: .; d_gene: .; CDR3nt: TGTGCCAGTAGTATCGTTTGGGGTGGTCAGCCCCAGCATTTT; CDR3aa: CASSIVWGGQPQHF
v_gene: TRBV30; j_gene: TRBJ1-6; abundance: once; d_gene: .; CDR3nt: TGTGCCTGGAGTGGCGGAATACGCTATAATTCACCCCTCCACTTT; CDR3aa: CAWSGGIRYNSPLHF
v_gene: TRBV6-6; j_gene: TRBJ2-6; abundance: .; d_gene: .; CDR3nt: TGTGCCAGCAGTTCGAACCTATCTGGGGCCAACGTCCTGACTTTC; CDR3aa: CASSSNLSGANVLTF
v_gene: TRBV2; j_gene: TRBJ1-1; abundance: few; d_gene: TRBD1; CDR3nt: TGTGCCAGGCAGGGCGGGACAGGGGATTCCACTGAAGCTTTCTTT; CDR3aa: CARQGGTGDSTEAFF
v_gene: TRBV27; j_gene: TRBJ2-7; abundance: once; d_gene: TRBD1; CDR3nt: TGTGCCAGCAGTCCCTGGACAGGCCCGGACGAGCAGTACTTC; CDR3aa: CASSPWTGPDEQYF
v_gene: TRBV18; j_gene: TRBJ1-1; abundance: .; d_gene: .; CDR3nt: TGTGCCAGCTCACCAAATCCGGGAACTGAAGCTTTCTTT; CDR3aa: CASSPNPGTEAFF
v_gene: TRBV18; j_gene: TRBJ2-3; abundance: few; d_gene: TRBD2; CDR3nt: TGTGCCAGCTCACCACGGACGGGGGGGGGTGCAGATACGCAGTATTTT; CDR3aa: CASSPRTGGGADTQYF
v_gene: TRBV10-3; j_gene: TRBJ1-1; abundance: once; d_gene: TRBD1; CDR3nt: TGTGCCATCAGTGAAAGGACAGGGGGCGTCGACACTGAAGCTTTCTTT; CDR3aa: CAISERTGGVDTEAFF
v_gene: TRBV11-3; j_gene: TRBJ2-5; abundance: once; d_gene: TRBD2; CDR3nt: TGTGCCAGCAGCTTAGGGGCCCTAGCGGGGCCCGCCTCAAAAGAGACCCAGTACTTC; CDR3aa: CASSLGALAGPASKETQYF
v_gene: TRBV6-4; j_gene: TRBJ2-7; abundance: .; d_gene: .; CDR3nt: TGTGCCAGCACACAGGTAGACTACGAGCAGTACTTC; CDR3aa: CASTQVDYEQYF
v_gene: TRBV5-6; j_gene: TRBJ2-4; abundance: .; d_gene: .; CDR3nt: TGTGCCAGCAGCCGACCCGGGGATGGCAAAAACATTCAGTACTTC; CDR3aa: CASSRPGDGKNIQYF
v_gene: TRBV7-9; j_gene: TRBJ2-7; abundance: .; d_gene: TRBD1; CDR3nt: TGTGCCAGCAGCCTTATCCAGGGGGCAGGGCAGTACTTC; CDR3aa: CASSLIQGAGQYF
v_gene: TRBV4-2; j_gene: TRBJ2-3; abundance: .; d_gene: TRBD1; CDR3nt: TGTGCCAGCAGCCCCCGGGACAGGAGCACAGATACGCAGTATTTT; CDR3aa: CASSPRDRSTDTQYF